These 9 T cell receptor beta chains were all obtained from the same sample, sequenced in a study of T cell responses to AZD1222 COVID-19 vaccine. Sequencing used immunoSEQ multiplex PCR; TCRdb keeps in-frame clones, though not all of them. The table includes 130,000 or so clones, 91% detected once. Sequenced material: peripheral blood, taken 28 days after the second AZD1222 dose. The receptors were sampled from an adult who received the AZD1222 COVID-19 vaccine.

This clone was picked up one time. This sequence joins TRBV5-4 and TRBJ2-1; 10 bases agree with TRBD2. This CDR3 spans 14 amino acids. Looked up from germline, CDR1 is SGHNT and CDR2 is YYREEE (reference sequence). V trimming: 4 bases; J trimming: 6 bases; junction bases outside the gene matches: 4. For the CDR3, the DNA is TGTGCCAGCAGCCCCAGCGGGAGGGGCAATGAGCAGTTCTTC. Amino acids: CASSPSGRGNEQFF.

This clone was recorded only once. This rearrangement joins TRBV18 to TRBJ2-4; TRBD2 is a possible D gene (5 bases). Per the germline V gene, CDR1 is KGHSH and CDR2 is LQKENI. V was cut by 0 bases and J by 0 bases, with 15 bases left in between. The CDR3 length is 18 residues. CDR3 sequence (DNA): TGTGCCAGCTCACCACCGCTGGAGGCGGTGGTAGCCAAAAACATTCAGTACTTC. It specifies CASSPPLEAVVAKNIQYF.

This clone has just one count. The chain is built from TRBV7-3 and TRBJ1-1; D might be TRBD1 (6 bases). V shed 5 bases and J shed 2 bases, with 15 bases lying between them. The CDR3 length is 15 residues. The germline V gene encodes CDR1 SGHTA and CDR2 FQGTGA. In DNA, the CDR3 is TGTGCCAGCAGCGCCCAGGCAGGGGCCAACACTGAAGCTTTCTTT. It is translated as CASSAQAGANTEAFF.

Written as DNA, the CDR3 is TGTGCCAGTTCTACGGCGAACACCGGGGAGCTGTTTTTT. Its protein product is CASSTANTGELFF. The chain joins TRBV19 to TRBJ2-2; D unclear. This CDR3 is 13 amino acids long. V lost 8 bases, J lost 0 bases, and 7 bases lay in between. Germline V gene data show CDR1 as LNHDA and CDR2 as SQIVND (reference sequence).

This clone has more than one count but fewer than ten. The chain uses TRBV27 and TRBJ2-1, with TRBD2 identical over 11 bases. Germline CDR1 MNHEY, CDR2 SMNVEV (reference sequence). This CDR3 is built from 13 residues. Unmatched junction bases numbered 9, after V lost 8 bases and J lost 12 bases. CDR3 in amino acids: CASGGMGTSGQFF. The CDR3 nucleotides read TGTGCCAGCGGAGGGATGGGGACTAGCGGGCAGTTCTTC.

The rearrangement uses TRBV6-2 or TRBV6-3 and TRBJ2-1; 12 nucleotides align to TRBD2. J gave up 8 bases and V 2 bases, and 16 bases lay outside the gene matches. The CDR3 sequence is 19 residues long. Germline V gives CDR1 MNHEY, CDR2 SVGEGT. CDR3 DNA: TGTGCCAGCAGTTACATCGGACTAGCGGGGTACCCAGGTCAAGATGAGCAGTTCTTC. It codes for CASSYIGLAGYPGQDEQFF.

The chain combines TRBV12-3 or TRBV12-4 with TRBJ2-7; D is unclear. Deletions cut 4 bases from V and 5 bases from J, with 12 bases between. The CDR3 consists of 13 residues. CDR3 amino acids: CASSWSRPHEQYF. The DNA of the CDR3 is TGTGCCAGCAGTTGGTCCCGCCCCCACGAGCAGTACTTC.

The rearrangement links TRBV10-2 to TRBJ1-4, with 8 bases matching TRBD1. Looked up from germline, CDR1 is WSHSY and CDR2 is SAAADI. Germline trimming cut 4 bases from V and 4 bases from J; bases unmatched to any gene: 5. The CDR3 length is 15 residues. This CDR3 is CASSAPGQVNEKLFF. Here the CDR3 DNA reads TGCGCCAGCAGTGCACCGGGACAGGTTAATGAAAAACTGTTTTTT.

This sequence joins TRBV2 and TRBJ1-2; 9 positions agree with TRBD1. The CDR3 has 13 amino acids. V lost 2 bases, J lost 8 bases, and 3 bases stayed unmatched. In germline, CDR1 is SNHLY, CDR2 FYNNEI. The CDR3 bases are TGTGCCAGCAGTGAAAGGACAGGGGAAGGCTACACCTTC. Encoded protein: CASSERTGEGYTF. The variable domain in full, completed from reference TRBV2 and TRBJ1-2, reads EPEVTQTPSHQVTQMGQEVILRCVPISNHLYFYWYRQILGQKVEFLVSFYNNEISEKSEIFDDQFSVERPDGSNFTLKIRSTKLEDSAMYFCASSERTGEGYTFGSGTRLTVV.